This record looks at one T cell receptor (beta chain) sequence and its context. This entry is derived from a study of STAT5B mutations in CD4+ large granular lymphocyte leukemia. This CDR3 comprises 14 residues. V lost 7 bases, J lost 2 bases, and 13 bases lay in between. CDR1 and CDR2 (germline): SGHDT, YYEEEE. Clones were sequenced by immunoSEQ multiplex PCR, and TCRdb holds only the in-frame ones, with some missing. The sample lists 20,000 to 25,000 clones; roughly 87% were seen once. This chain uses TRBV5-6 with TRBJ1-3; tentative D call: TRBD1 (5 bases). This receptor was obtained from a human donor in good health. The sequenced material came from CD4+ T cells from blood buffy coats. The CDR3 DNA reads TGTGCCAGCGGGCGGTCAGGGACTGGAAACACCATATATTTT. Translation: CASGRSGTGNTIYF.